A selection of T cell receptor beta chains follows, all from one sample in a study of early T cells in non-severe SARS-CoV-2 infection. MiXCR, applied by TCRdb to the 5' RACE reads, yields one record per CDR3 protein. The sample shows under 85,000 distinct CDR3 sequences, 13% to 15% of them seen only once. The material sequenced was whole blood. These receptors all stem from an adult who was a healthcare worker with PCR-confirmed SARS-CoV-2 infection or an uninfected control (not recorded which). Both conserved end residues are trimmed from each CDR3. A D gene is named only where the DNA matches it firmly.

TRBV2	.	TRBJ2-3	ASQWTRSTDTQY
TRBV29-1	.	TRBJ1-2	SVAGSVTTNYGYT
TRBV3-1	.	TRBJ2-7	ASSQLAVGRAIEQY
TRBV7-9	.	TRBJ2-3	ASSWIARSDTQY
TRBV12-3/TRBV12-4	TRBD2	TRBJ2-7	ASSLAGGSYEQY
TRBV10-3	.	TRBJ1-1	AISESIAGSNTEAF
TRBV3-1	TRBD1	TRBJ1-2	ASSVPGQIYGYT
TRBV12-3/TRBV12-4	.	TRBJ2-1	ASRKTISVNEQF
TRBV25-1	TRBD1	TRBJ1-2	ASSEGDRRVGYT
TRBV7-9	TRBD1	TRBJ2-7	ASSPQTGWSQESYEQY
TRBV20-1	TRBD1	TRBJ2-3	SASDRGPTDTQY
TRBV4-3	TRBD2	TRBJ2-5	ASSQDSQRGGRETQY
TRBV6-2/TRBV6-3	TRBD1	TRBJ2-7	ASSYSLAGGISYEQY
TRBV20-1	.	TRBJ1-2	SAPSGWGYGYT
TRBV9	.	TRBJ1-2	ASSVEGQAWGYGYT
TRBV5-1	.	TRBJ1-2	ASSLDNRPYGYT
TRBV5-4	.	TRBJ2-2	ASSLTGITGELF
TRBV7-6	.	TRBJ2-2	ASSLVSTYNTGELF
TRBV20-1	TRBD2	TRBJ2-1	SARELGLAGGYNEQF
TRBV7-9	.	TRBJ1-2	ASQPVGAYGYT
TRBV5-1	.	TRBJ1-2	ASSLGQNNGYT
TRBV19	.	TRBJ2-7	ASRDTGNPRGEQY
TRBV7-9	TRBD1	TRBJ1-6	ASSFGTGGGSPLH
TRBV3-1	.	TRBJ1-2	ASRPGGRNYYGYT
TRBV28	.	TRBJ2-5	ASRYQETQY